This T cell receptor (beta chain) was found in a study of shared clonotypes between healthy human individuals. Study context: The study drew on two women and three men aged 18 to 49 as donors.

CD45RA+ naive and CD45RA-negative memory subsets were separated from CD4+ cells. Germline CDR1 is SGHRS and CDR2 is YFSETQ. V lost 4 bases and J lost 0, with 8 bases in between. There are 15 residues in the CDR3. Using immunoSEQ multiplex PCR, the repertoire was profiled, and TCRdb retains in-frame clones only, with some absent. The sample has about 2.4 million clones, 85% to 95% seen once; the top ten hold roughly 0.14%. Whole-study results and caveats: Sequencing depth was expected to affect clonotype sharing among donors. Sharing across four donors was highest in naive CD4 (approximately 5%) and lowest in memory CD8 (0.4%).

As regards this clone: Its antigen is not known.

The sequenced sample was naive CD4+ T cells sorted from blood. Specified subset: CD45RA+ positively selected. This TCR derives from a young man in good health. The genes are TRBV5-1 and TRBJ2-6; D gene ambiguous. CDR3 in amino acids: CASSPASSGANVLTF. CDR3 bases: TGCGCCAGCAGCCCGGCCAGCTCTGGGGCCAACGTCCTGACTTTC.